This T cell receptor (beta chain) was documented in a study of PD-1 blockade in classical Hodgkin lymphoma. Trimming cost V 5 bases and J 4 bases, with 6 bases left between them. There are 11 residues in the CDR3. Germline CDR1 SEHNR, CDR2 FQNEAQ (reference sequence). Sample time point: cycle 4 day 1 (C4D1), after five to seven weeks of nivolumab. All the patients suffered relapse after autologous stem cell transplantation, and brentuximab vedotin exposure differed. With magnetic negative selection, CD4+ T cells were purified from PBMCs that had been thawed. Regarding this clone: Antigen: not known.

Sequencing used immunoSEQ multiplex PCR; TCRdb keeps in-frame clones, though not all of them. The sample yields 20,000 to 25,000 clones, roughly 76% seen once. Study results and caveats: Lower baseline TCR diversity marked trial partial responders and progressors.

The rearrangement uses TRBV7-9 and TRBJ2-7; D remains ambiguous. Material: CD4+ T cells from blood, obtained before the fourth cycle of nivolumab. This TCR came from a human donor with classical Hodgkin lymphoma. For the CDR3, the DNA is TGTGCCAGCAGCCTGCGTTACGAGCAGTACTTC. It specifies CASSLRYEQYF.